The present entry profiles one T cell receptor (beta chain) with its context. What it recognizes is unknown. Time point specified: week 35, safety follow-up. Doses of 300 ug of mutant IDH1 20-mer peptide were given with topical imiquimod. The data derive from a study of a mutant IDH1 vaccine in newly diagnosed glioma. Generated by immunoSEQ multiplex PCR, the TCRdb table keeps only in-frame clones and is missing some. The table shows just under 70,000 clones, with roughly 83% occurring only once. The V end was cut by 5 bases, the J end by 7 bases, with 22 bases between. Germline assignment: CDR1 SEHNR and CDR2 FQNEAQ (reference sequence). The CDR3 runs 16 residues.

The V call is TRBV7-9, the J call TRBJ2-3, with D possibly TRBD1 on 5 matching bases. The sequenced sample was PBMCs, obtained from a glioma patient whose treatment included an IDH1 peptide vaccine. The sequence derives from a man aged 18 to 29 with glioma. The CDR3 protein is CASSPGSLSNQNTQYF. The CDR3 region has the DNA TGTGCCAGCAGCCCAGGGTCCCTATCGAACCAAAATACGCAGTATTTT.